This T cell receptor beta chain appears in the sequencing data of a study of human T cells and chemical hapten exposure. The CDR3 has 13 residues. Germline V gives CDR1 SNHLY, CDR2 FYNNEI. The V gene lost 4 bases and the J gene lost 5 bases, with 8 bases spanning the gap. Notes on the study in general: As patch test score rose, PT1 expanded TCR counts tended to rise as well. Against controls, expanded TCRs gave rise to significantly more large CDR3 similarity clusters.

Note on this clonotype: The antigen remains undetermined.

TCRdb re-called the RACE reads through MiXCR, storing one row per CDR3 protein. The sample records fewer than 80,000 distinct CDR3 sequences, 9.5% to 12% being singletons. Time point denoted: patch test 3, about 24 weeks after DPC sensitization. Treatment described: therapeutic diphenylcyclopropenone sensitization with weekly scalp DPC. Blood collection took place prior to placing each patch test. The V and J genes are TRBV2 and TRBJ2-2; D gene uncertain. The starting material was whole blood, obtained in connection with sensitization to the hapten diphenylcyclopropenone (DPC). This sequence was found in a woman in her 30s with alopecia areata. Some clones in this sample may be carry-over from other donors' samples. In DNA, the CDR3 is TGTGCCAGCAGTGTCTACTCTACCGGGGAGCTGTTTTTT. Its protein is CASSVYSTGELFF. The variable domain in full, completed from reference TRBV2 and TRBJ2-2, reads EPEVTQTPSHQVTQMGQEVILRCVPISNHLYFYWYRQILGQKVEFLVSFYNNEISEKSEIFDDQFSVERPDGSNFTLKIRSTKLEDSAMYFCASSVYSTGELFFGEGSRLTVL.